What follows are 21 T cell receptor beta chains derived from one specimen sequenced in a study of CD8+CD57+ T cells in acquired aplastic anemia. It was patients with CD8+CD57+ cell expansion by flow cytometry who were chosen for sequencing. CDR3 and TCR beta VDJ profiling relied on a genomic DNA template. TCRdb independently ran MiXCR on the reads; one entry per CDR3 protein. The data contain approximately 150,000 distinct CDR3 sequences, around half of them singletons. The sample consisted of sorted CD4+, CD8+, or CD8+CD57+ T cells (not recorded which) from PBMCs. These receptors all come from a human donor with aplastic anemia.

CDR3 nucleotide sequence: TGTGCCAGCAGCTTTGGTGGGAAGAGGCGATCCAATGAGCAGTTCTTC. Residues: CASSFGGKRRSNEQFF. V and J are TRBV11-2 and TRBJ2-1, with D unresolved. The CDR3 runs to 16 residues. V gave up 3 bases and J gave up 6 bases, with 18 bases separating them. Germline CDR1 is SGHAT and CDR2 is FQNNGV.

A remark on this clonotype: As the CDR3 is not closed by the conserved phenylalanine or tryptophan, this likely results from a read error. V gene TRBV9 combines with J gene TRBJ1-1, with D perhaps matching TRBD1 (6 bases). CDR1 and CDR2 (germline): SGDLS, YYNGEE. V lost 1 base, J lost 2 bases, and 12 bases lay in between. The CDR3 is 15 residues long. In DNA form, the CDR3 reads TGTGCCAGCAGCGTACCAGGACAGCCTAACACTGAAGCTTTCTCT. Protein product: CASSVPGQPNTEAFS.

This clonotype was counted at least ten times. As DNA, the CDR3 is TGCGCCAGCAGCCAATACCCAGGGGCCCCCTCCTACGAGCAGTACTTC. It encodes CASSQYPGAPSYEQYF. The chain is built from TRBV4-3 and TRBJ2-7, with D perhaps TRBD1 (6 bases). Germline V lookup: CDR1 LGHNA, CDR2 YSLEER. The CDR3 has 16 residues. With 2 bases removed from V and 0 bases from J, the gap between germline ends came to 14 bases.

In its sample, this clonotype was seen many times. The chain is built from TRBV20-1 and TRBJ1-1, with D maybe TRBD1 (5 bases). The CDR3 contains 14 residues. Germline CDR1 and CDR2: DFQATT and SNEGSKA (reference sequence). Between the trimmed V and J ends, which lost 1 base and 4 bases, there was a span of 13 bases. As DNA, the CDR3 is TGCAGTGCTAGAGGGCTTGGTAGGGGCACTGAAGCTTTCTTT. This codes for CSARGLGRGTEAFF.

This clonotype was detected only once. The chain carries TRBV5-1 and TRBJ2-5; TRBD1 aligns across 8 bases. CDR1 and CDR2 (germline): SGHRS, YFSETQ. The CDR3 runs to 16 residues. V lost 0 bases, J lost 6 bases, and 10 bases stayed unmatched. The CDR3 nucleotides read TGCGCCAGCAGCTTGGCCGGTAGCGGACAGGGTAAGACCCAGTACTTC. It encodes CASSLAGSGQGKTQYF.

The table lists this clonotype with many counts. V usage is TRBV19 and J usage is TRBJ2-5; 12 nucleotides match TRBD2. CDR3 length equals 15 residues. The J segment lost 5 bases and the V segment lost 5 bases, leaving 6 bases of the junction unmatched. The germline V gene encodes CDR1 LNHDA and CDR2 SQIVND (reference sequence). CDR3 protein: CASSQLAGGWETQYF. The CDR3 DNA follows: TGTGCCAGTAGTCAGCTAGCGGGGGGGTGGGAGACCCAGTACTTC.

This chain connects TRBV7-3 to TRBJ2-5, with 8 bases fitting TRBD1. V lost 6 bases, J lost 5 bases, and 14 bases stayed unmatched. The CDR3 runs to 16 residues. From germline, CDR1 is SGHTA and CDR2 FQGTGA. The CDR3 is CASSRSTGVGRETQYF. The CDR3 bases are TGTGCCAGCAGTCGATCGACAGGGGTTGGTCGGGAGACCCAGTACTTC.

This clonotype occurred many times. V gene TRBV5-4 combines with J gene TRBJ2-2; TRBD1 agrees at 9 bases. Looked up from germline, CDR1 is SGHNT and CDR2 is YYREEE (reference sequence). Trimming cost V 6 bases and J 0 bases; bases outside gene matches: 3. There are 15 residues in the CDR3. The CDR3 is CASTGTGTNTGELFF. The CDR3 DNA sequence: TGTGCCAGCACTGGGACAGGGACGAACACCGGGGAGCTGTTTTTT.

The chain recombines TRBV19 with TRBJ1-6; TRBD1 agrees at 9 bases. The CDR3 contains 15 residues. The V and J ends lost 5 bases and 11 bases, in that order; junction bases with no gene match: 10. The germline gives CDR1 LNHDA, CDR2 SQIVND (reference sequence). CDR3 nucleotides: TGTGCCAGTAGTCCTTCGGGACAGGGTATGACACCCCTCCACTTT. It codes for CASSPSGQGMTPLHF.

This clonotype was seen only a few times. The rearrangement joins TRBV24-1 to TRBJ2-2; D perhaps matches TRBD2 (5 bases). This CDR3 is built from 14 residues. CDR1 is KGHDR and CDR2 is SFDVKD in the germline V gene. The ends were cut back, 6 bases at V and 7 bases at J, with 14 bases in the middle. CDR3 region: CATSNPAEFGELFF. CDR3 nucleotide sequence: TGTGCCACCAGTAACCCAGCGGAATTCGGGGAGCTGTTTTTT.

This clonotype was seen a single time. The gene calls are TRBV10-3 and TRBJ2-1, with D uncertain. CDR1 and CDR2 (germline): ENHRY, SYGVKD. This CDR3 has 15 amino acids. The V and J ends lost 2 bases and 4 bases respectively, with 12 bases between them. The CDR3 protein is CAISEPFWGYNEQFF. CDR3 nucleotides: TGTGCCATCAGTGAGCCCTTTTGGGGATACAATGAGCAGTTCTTC.

The gene calls are TRBV5-1 and TRBJ2-3; 8 nucleotides line up with TRBD1. J was trimmed by 10 bases and V by 1 base; bases with no gene match: 11. The V gene's germline CDR1 is SGHRS and CDR2 YFSETQ. This CDR3 comprises 15 residues. The CDR3: CASSLPPDRVFSQYF. CDR3 nucleotides: TGCGCCAGCAGCTTGCCCCCGGACAGGGTATTCTCGCAGTATTTT.

This clonotype was seen at least ten times. This chain links TRBV5-1 with TRBJ2-7; D possibly corresponds to TRBD2 (6 bases). The germline V gene has CDR1 SGHRS and CDR2 YFSETQ. The CDR3 length is 13 residues. Trimming shortened V by 3 bases and J by 0 bases, and 7 bases separated the two germline ends. CDR3 residues: CASSSGSSYEQYF. CDR3 in DNA: TGCGCCAGCAGCTCCGGGAGCTCCTACGAGCAGTACTTC.

On this clonotype: A much larger clone differs from this one at a single base, so this may be a read error. The V and J genes are TRBV15 and TRBJ2-7, with 12 positions matching TRBD2. Per germline, CDR1 LNHNV and CDR2 YYDKDF (reference sequence). Trimming took 1 base from V and 3 from J; bases not matched to a gene: 1. The CDR3 has 15 residues. The CDR3 here is CATSRVTSGGYEQYF. The CDR3 DNA reads as TGTGCCACCAGCAGAGTGACTAGCGGGGGCTACGAGCAGTACTTC.

Many counts were recorded for this clonotype. The chain combines TRBV20-1 with TRBJ2-1; D is possibly TRBD2 (5 bases). Per germline, CDR1 DFQATT and CDR2 SNEGSKA (reference sequence). V lost 0 bases to trimming and J lost 4 bases, with 22 bases between them. This CDR3 comprises 18 residues. Here the CDR3 reads CSARDPRERANLYNEQFF. CDR3 sequence (DNA): TGCAGTGCTAGAGACCCACGGGAACGGGCAAACCTGTACAATGAGCAGTTCTTC.

The chain is built from TRBV10-1 and TRBJ1-3; perhaps TRBD1 as D (6 bases). The CDR3 is 15 residues long. The V end was cut by 4 bases, the J end by 0 bases, with 10 bases between. In germline, CDR1 is WNHNN, CDR2 SYGVQD (reference sequence). CDR3 DNA sequence: TGCGCCAGCAGTGTGGACAGTAGCTCTGGAAACACCATATATTTT. It encodes CASSVDSSSGNTIYF.

This chain links TRBV5-8 with TRBJ2-7, with D perhaps TRBD1 (6 bases). This CDR3 comprises 13 residues. V lost 7 bases, J lost 3 bases, and 14 bases lay in between. In germline, CDR1 is SGHTS, CDR2 YDEGEE. CDR3 residues: CASGNRVLYEQYF. The CDR3 DNA sequence: TGTGCCAGCGGAAACAGGGTTCTCTACGAGCAGTACTTC.

This clonotype was detected only a few times. The V gene is TRBV10-3, the J gene TRBJ2-3; D is unclear. This CDR3 has 16 residues. The germline V and J ends were trimmed by 0 bases and 0 bases, with 10 bases remaining between them. The V gene's germline CDR1 is ENHRY and CDR2 SYGVKD. The CDR3 DNA follows: TGTGCCATCAGTGAGTCTGAAATCTATAGCACAGATACGCAGTATTTT. This codes for CAISESEIYSTDTQYF.

The genes are TRBV24-1 and TRBJ2-5; 10 bases are a match to TRBD1. After removal of 4 bases from V and 4 bases from J, the junction contained 5 bases not matched to a gene. Germline CDR1 reads KGHDR; CDR2 reads SFDVKD. CDR3 length: 15 residues. The CDR3 region has the DNA TGTGCCACCAGTGACCCCGGACAGGGGGTAGAGACCCAGTACTTC. It encodes CATSDPGQGVETQYF.

The V gene is TRBV20-1, the J gene TRBJ2-7; D may be TRBD1 (5 bases). This CDR3 is 14 amino acids long. The germline CDR1 and CDR2 sequences are DFQATT and SNEGSKA (reference sequence). The ends were cut back, 4 bases at V and 3 bases at J, with 16 bases in the middle. CDR3 loop: CSATQALSNYEQYF. The CDR3 nucleotides read TGCAGTGCTACACAGGCCTTATCCAACTACGAGCAGTACTTC.

This clonotype has at least ten counts. The chain has TRBV20-1 and TRBJ1-5, with D perhaps matching TRBD1 (5 bases). Germline assignment: CDR1 DFQATT and CDR2 SNEGSKA (reference sequence). V was trimmed by 5 bases and J by 2 bases, leaving 16 bases between them. The length of the CDR3 is 15 residues. CDR3 in DNA: TGCAGTGCTGGGGCCCTAGCGGCAGGCAATCAGCCCCAGCATTTT. This gives the protein CSAGALAAGNQPQHF.